This TCR beta chain came from a study of regulatory T cells in long-lasting Graves disease (dated by TCRdb to about 2021). Describing the broader study: Patients with newly diagnosed Graves' disease had been on antithyroid drugs for under 3 months. The study took place in China and was registered as a clinical trial. A total of around 35 samples underwent TCR sequencing, from around 13 patients with persistent Graves' disease and 20 patients with newly diagnosed Graves' disease. Persistent Graves' disease patients were compared with newly diagnosed Graves' disease patients by peripheral blood TCR sequencing and RNA sequencing. The full study reports these points: A larger number of public clonotypes was shared among persistent patients (approximately 2,600) than among newly diagnosed patients (around 870). Sequencing and analysis were restricted to the TCR beta chain. Preferential use of TRBV28, TRBJ1-2 and TRBJ2-5 was observed in persistent disease, whereas TRBV20-1 and TRBJ2-1 were favored in newly diagnosed disease. Peripheral blood alone was examined, since thyroid tissue, which constituted the primary lesion, could not be accessed. The small sample size was acknowledged by the authors as a limitation that may reduce accuracy. Lower TCR Shannon entropy and fewer highly expanded clones were observed in persistent Graves' disease patients than in newly diagnosed patients, which suggested clonal expansion.

This clonotype was observed once. The specificity of this receptor is unknown. The record has no base qualities; no much larger clone is one base away. One read represents weak support. Library prep was done by multiplex PCR. Reads for this sample came from an Illumina HiSeq 4000. To build TCR beta libraries, CDR3 regions were amplified by Arm-PCR using iRepertoire HTBI primers. PCR products were gel purified before sequencing. The source study handled its data this way. A total of fewer than 65 TRBV and 14 TRBJ segments were identified across samples and were used for gene usage analysis of CDR3 amino acid clonotypes. COPE and FqMerger were used to merge filtered high-quality paired reads into contigs. BLAST was used to align contigs to IMGT TRBV, TRBD and TRBJ reference genes, and CDR3 was defined according to IMGT. Clonotypes above 0.1% frequency were classified as highly expanded clones. Repertoire diversity was measured by Shannon entropy, and V-J evenness by the Gini coefficient. A clonotype was considered public if more than one individual shared it. The public sequencing data were trimmed at Q25 with fastp and processed into clonotypes with MiXCR by TCRdb, which kept only in-frame beta chains. Rows are combined by CDR3 protein, so each entry shows the most common genes and DNA. TCRdb's processing, not the study's, gives the V and J calls here. This sample has approximately 460,000 distinct CDR3 sequences in its table, and about 17% of those were observed once. The ten largest clones take up roughly 10% of the sample.

The CDR3, from cysteine to phenylalanine, totals 13 residues. Only CDR3 DNA is held: 39 bases, read in frame from base 1. Deletion took 4 bases off V and 11 bases off J, with a span of 15 bases between the germline ends. Via the germline V gene, CDR1 is SGDLS and CDR2 YYNGEE. The label giving this sample's time point can be read as: newly diagnosed GD, antithyroid drugs for less than 3 months. For both TCR sequencing and RNA sequencing, RNA was extracted from PBMCs using TRIzol. The diagnosis of Graves' disease followed American Thyroid Association guidelines. Patients for the study were recruited at an endocrinology department in Xi'an, China. From each patient, roughly 9 milliliters of peripheral blood was collected into an EDTA anticoagulant tube. Ficoll Paque Plus density gradient separation was used to isolate PBMCs, and no additional T cell sorting was done. An Agilent 2100 Bioanalyzer and agarose gel were used to check RNA quality, and a NanoDrop 2000 was used to measure RNA concentration.

The sample was also linked to a second study, of T cells in Graves' hyperthyroidism and ophthalmopathy. The second study reports: Graves' hyperthyroidism was defined as stable when no progression to ophthalmopathy occurred over 18 months of follow-up. The hyperthyroidism patients were between 18 and 65 years old and newly diagnosed, with a disease duration of less than 2 months. Any patient with an uncontrolled infection, another autoimmune disease, pregnancy or lactation was excluded. Clinical symptoms, serum thyroxine and TRAb, thyroid ultrasound, and orbital computed tomography formed the basis for the diagnoses. The TCR CDR3 was subjected to a first round of RT-PCR using the HTBI primer set and the Qiagen OneStep RT-PCR kit. Most expanded thyroid clonotypes (frequency above 0.001) were also detected in blood, a finding suggesting that blood repertoires may reflect thyroid immune responses. In cross-validation, a model built on a 13 V-J signature told ophthalmopathy apart from stable hyperthyroidism with approximately 90% sensitivity and about 81% specificity, and in testing the same model reached 80%/75%. In validation, the model predicted progression to ophthalmopathy a median of roughly 6.2 months before onset, with 70% to 71% sensitivity and roughly 73% specificity. TCR V-J signatures able to tell the groups apart were searched for in a discovery cohort of approximately 95 patients, of whom roughly 42 had Graves' ophthalmopathy and 57 had stable Graves' hyperthyroidism. An independent validation cohort of some 18 hyperthyroidism patients and approximately 15 patients who later progressed to ophthalmopathy tested prospective prediction of ophthalmopathy. For training and testing, the 100 or so patients in the discovery cohort were randomly divided in a 7:3 ratio. In about 6 Graves' hyperthyroidism patients, the study also compared T-cell repertoires from thyroid tissue with T-cell repertoires from blood. After blood sampling, hyperthyroidism patients were treated with methimazole at a starting dose of 30 mg daily, and ophthalmopathy patients were treated with high-dose intravenous methylprednisolone. Libraries were constructed in a second round of multiplex PCR, after which size selection and purification were carried out. The libraries were sequenced on an Illumina HiSeq2000 using paired-end 100 bp reads. SOAPnuke was used to process the raw data, with reads discarded if the reads contained adapters or uncalled bases, had a mean Phred below 15, or lacked an exact constant-primer or identifier match. High-quality paired reads were merged with COPE v1.2.5, and unique nucleotide sequences were defined as clonotypes. MiTCR v1.1 was used to align the clonotypes against IMGT TRBV, TRBD and TRBJ reference segments. Only V-J combinations with frequency above 0.0001, covering about 99% of repertoires, were analysed. A TCS score was defined as the ratio between F50 (clonal expansion) and ExV (chaos), using BLOSUM62-based TCRdist between CDR3 peptides within each V-J. Welch's t-statistics and random forest reduced just over 500 V-J features to about 12, which were used in a naive Bayes classifier (R e1071). No statistical method was used to fix the sample size in advance, and group allocation was not hidden from the investigators. The paper describes TCR Vbeta CDR3 sequencing of about 140 peripheral blood samples, made up of some 40 ophthalmopathy patients, approximately 73 hyperthyroidism patients and some 17 progressor patients.

The rearrangement combines TRBV9 with TRBJ2-2, with the D call tentatively TRBD1 or TRBD2, each fitting 5 bases. The sequence was collected from a woman younger than 45 with Graves disease. Donor details come from another sample of the same person, matched by shared clones. The material sequenced was peripheral blood mononuclear cells (PBMCs), taken at new diagnosis, from a patient treated with antithyroid drugs. The encoded CDR3 is CASSSPVRGELFF. The nucleotide sequence reads as follows: TGTGCCAGCAGCTCACCGGTGAGGGGAGAGCTGTTTTTT. When the CDR3 is completed using the reference TRBV9 and TRBJ2-2 genes on either side, the full variable domain is DSGVTQTPKHLITATGQRVTLRCSPRSGDLSVYWYQQSLDQGLQFLIQYYNGEERAKGNILERFSAQQFPDLHSELNLSSLELGDSALYFCASSSPVRGELFFGEGSRLTVL.